These 21 T cell receptor beta chains came from one sample sequenced in a study of blood T cell repertoires in COVID-19. Using immunoSEQ multiplex PCR, the repertoire was profiled, and TCRdb retains in-frame clones only, with some absent. Of about 300,000 clones listed, about 87% are singletons. Sequencing input: peripheral blood. These receptors came from a man aged 70 or older with acute or convalescent COVID-19.

A single count supports this clone. J is TRBJ2-6 and V is TRBV7-2; D call uncertain. Trimming took off 5 bases at V and 4 bases at J, with 12 bases between the two ends. The CDR3 sequence is 15 residues long. Germline loops: CDR1 SGHTA, CDR2 FQGNSA. DNA of the CDR3: TGTGCCAGCAGCCCTCTTACCCGGGGGGCCAACGTCCTGACTTTC. Translation: CASSPLTRGANVLTF.

There are a few counts of this clone. The CDR3 is CAWSVARNQPQHF. CDR3 sequence (DNA): TGTGCCTGGAGTGTAGCTCGCAATCAGCCCCAGCATTTT. The chain uses TRBV30 and TRBJ1-5, with D unresolved. Germline V gene data show CDR1 as GTSNPN and CDR2 as SVGIG (reference sequence). Trimming shortened V by 0 bases and J by 2 bases, and 5 bases separated the two germline ends. The CDR3 runs 13 residues.

The rearrangement links TRBV28 to TRBJ2-4, with 7 positions matching TRBD1. Germline CDR1 is MDHEN and CDR2 is SYDVKM. The junction had 7 bases not matched to a gene; V was cut back by 6 bases and J by 5 bases. The CDR3 extends over 14 amino acids. CDR3 in amino acids: CASSSTGRQNIQYF. The DNA of the CDR3 is TGTGCCAGCAGCTCGACAGGGCGGCAAAACATTCAGTACTTC.

The chain joins TRBV5-1 to TRBJ2-1; D remains ambiguous. CDR1 and CDR2 from the germline V gene are SGHRS and YFSETQ. This CDR3 has 17 amino acids. Trimming stripped 1 base from V and 0 bases from J, with 14 bases between. The DNA for the CDR3 is TGCGCCAGCAGCTTGAATTTGCGCTTAAGCTCCTACAATGAGCAGTTCTTC. It encodes CASSLNLRLSSYNEQFF.

This clone was detected only once. The chain employs TRBV3-1 (or the pseudogene TRBV3-2) and TRBJ1-4, with a weak D call TRBD1 (5 bases). Between the trimmed V and J ends, which lost 3 bases and 8 bases, there was a span of 16 bases. The CDR3 runs to 15 residues. Germline V gene data show CDR1 as LGHDT and CDR2 as YNNKEL (reference sequence). The CDR3 spells CASSQRGQGGEKLFF. CDR3 DNA: TGTGCCAGCAGCCAGCGAGGGCAGGGAGGGGAAAAACTGTTTTTT.

This clone was recorded only once. V is TRBV28 and J is TRBJ1-3; D perhaps matches TRBD1 (6 bases). Trimming took 6 bases from V and 0 from J, leaving 15 bases between them. In germline, CDR1 is MDHEN, CDR2 SYDVKM. This CDR3 contains 16 residues. In nucleotides, the CDR3 is TGTGCCAGCAGATCCGGGACACAATCCTCTGGAAACACCATATATTTT. It codes for CASRSGTQSSGNTIYF.

V usage is TRBV27 and J usage is TRBJ1-1; D ambiguous. This CDR3 is 13 amino acids long. The V end lost 8 bases, the J end lost 4 bases, and 14 bases lay between the germline ends. Per germline, CDR1 MNHEY and CDR2 SMNVEV (reference sequence). In DNA form, the CDR3 reads TGTGCCAGCTGCCCGGGGTGGGGCACTGAAGCTTTCTTT. Translation: CASCPGWGTEAFF.

The chain employs TRBV28 and TRBJ1-2; 9 bases map to TRBD1. Germline lookup yields CDR1 MDHEN and CDR2 SYDVKM. The ends lost 6 bases at V and 4 bases at J; junction bases unmatched: 6. The CDR3 has 14 amino acids. In DNA form, the CDR3 reads TGTGCCAGCAGACTACAGGGGGCTCTCTATGGCTACACCTTC. It translates to CASRLQGALYGYTF.

CDR3: CASTTGGAGTEAFF. CDR3 sequence (DNA): TGTGCCAGCACCACAGGGGGCGCCGGCACTGAAGCTTTCTTT. The V gene is TRBV6-5, the J gene TRBJ1-1, with 9 nucleotides matching TRBD1. The CDR3 contains 14 residues. V trimming: 7 bases; J trimming: 4 bases; junction bases outside the gene matches: 7. Germline V gene lookup returns CDR1 MNHEY and CDR2 SVGAGI.

The V call is TRBV7-6, the J call TRBJ2-6; TRBD1 is a possible D gene (5 bases). CDR3 length equals 15 residues. The V end lost 2 bases, the J end lost 2 bases, and 7 bases lay between the germline ends. Germline-derived CDR1 and CDR2 are SGHVS and FNYEAQ. CDR3 coding DNA: TGTGCCAGCAGCTTACAGGGTGCTGGGGCCAACGTCCTGACTTTC. Translated, it gives CASSLQGAGANVLTF.

This rearrangement joins TRBV5-1 to TRBJ2-1; D perhaps matches TRBD1 (5 bases). Germline V gene sequence: CDR1 SGHRS, CDR2 YFSETQ. CDR3 length: 14 residues. Trimming shortened V by 4 bases and J by 7 bases, and 15 bases separated the two germline ends. The CDR3, as DNA: TGCGCCAGCAGCGGTCAGGGTAGTCAGAATGAGCAGTTCTTC. Translating it yields CASSGQGSQNEQFF.

This clone came up a few times. V and J are TRBV28 and TRBJ2-5, with a possible D match to TRBD2 (5 bases). Trimming took 5 bases from V and 5 from J, leaving 18 bases between them. Germline CDR1 is MDHEN and CDR2 is SYDVKM. The CDR3 covers 15 residues. The CDR3 sequence: CASSPRKGWEETQYF. The CDR3 DNA reads TGTGCCAGCAGTCCCCGCAAGGGATGGGAGGAGACCCAGTACTTC.

J is TRBJ1-3 and V is TRBV28; D is possibly TRBD1 (6 bases). Trimming pared 5 bases from V and 0 bases from J, leaving 11 bases between. Germline V CDR1 and CDR2: MDHEN, SYDVKM. The CDR3 sequence is 15 residues long. The CDR3 DNA reads as TGTGCCAGCAGTATGGACAGCCACTCTGGAAACACCATATATTTT. Protein product: CASSMDSHSGNTIYF. Full variable domain (outside the CDR3, taken from reference TRBV28 and TRBJ1-3): DVKVTQSSRYLVKRTGEKVFLECVQDMDHENMFWYRQDPGLGLRLIYFSYDVKMKEKGDIPEGYSVSREKKERFSLILESASTNQTSMYLCASSMDSHSGNTIYFGEGSWLTVV.

This clone was observed a few times. The chain has TRBV24-1 and TRBJ2-1, with D uncertain. The CDR3 consists of 13 residues. V lost 0 bases to trimming and J lost 8 bases, with 7 bases between them. CDR1 and CDR2 from the germline V gene are KGHDR and SFDVKD. The CDR3, as DNA: TGTGCCACCAGTGATTTGTCGGTTGATGAGCAGTTCTTC. Translated, it gives CATSDLSVDEQFF.

The gene calls are TRBV7-9 and TRBJ2-3, with 14 bases that match TRBD2. Trimming at V came to 6 bases and at J to 3 bases, leaving 11 bases not matched to a gene. The CDR3 is made up of 18 amino acids. Germline lookup yields CDR1 SEHNR and CDR2 FQNEAQ (reference sequence). The DNA for the CDR3 is TGTGCCAGCAGGCCCGGGACTAGCGGGAGAAGGACGACAGATACGCAGTATTTT. The encoded protein is CASRPGTSGRRTTDTQYF.

In regard to this clone: The sample has other DNA sequences that encode this CDR3 too. The genes are TRBV18 and TRBJ2-7; 13 positions agree with TRBD2. Looked up from germline, CDR1 is KGHSH and CDR2 is LQKENI. V lost 3 bases, J lost 3 bases, and 2 bases stayed unmatched. The CDR3 runs to 15 residues. This CDR3 is CASSPGLAGDYEQYF. CDR3 sequence (DNA): TGTGCCAGCTCACCTGGACTAGCGGGAGACTACGAGCAGTACTTC. Full variable domain (outside the CDR3, taken from reference TRBV18 and TRBJ2-7): NAGVMQNPRHLVRRRGQEARLRCSPMKGHSHVYWYRQLPEEGLKFMVYLQKENIIDESGMPKERFSAEFPKEGPSILRIQQVVRGDSAAYFCASSPGLAGDYEQYFGPGTRLTVT.

This clone was counted once. V and J are TRBV6-5 and TRBJ1-2; no clear D. The CDR3 consists of 15 residues. V dropped 0 bases and J dropped 4 bases, with 12 bases sitting between them. The germline V gene has CDR1 MNHEY and CDR2 SVGAGI. The CDR3 spells CASSYSRRSSYGYTF. The DNA for the CDR3 is TGTGCCAGCAGTTACTCGAGGCGTTCATCCTATGGCTACACCTTC.

This rearrangement joins TRBV4-2 to TRBJ1-3; D remains ambiguous. The V end was cut by 1 base, the J end by 2 bases, with 12 bases between. The CDR3 contains 16 residues. The germline gives CDR1 LGHNA, CDR2 YNFKEQ. CDR3 DNA: TGTGCCAGCAGCCAAGGGAGGTTACGGGCTGGAAACACCATATATTTT. Translating gives CASSQGRLRAGNTIYF.

The chain is built from TRBV5-1 and TRBJ2-7, with 8 positions matching TRBD1. The V gene's germline CDR1 is SGHRS and CDR2 YFSETQ. The CDR3 covers 14 residues. V shed 4 bases, J shed 5 bases, and the junction held 8 bases outside the gene matches. The CDR3 region has the DNA TGCGCCAGCAGCCGTATGACAGGGGTCAACGAGCAGTACTTC. It yields the protein CASSRMTGVNEQYF.

This clone appeared once. The genes are TRBV25-1 and TRBJ1-4, with TRBD1 as a possible D gene (5 bases). CDR1 MGHDK and CDR2 SYGVNS come from the germline V gene. The ends were cut back, 4 bases at V and 5 bases at J, with 11 bases in the middle. This CDR3 spans 14 amino acids. The chain's CDR3 is CASSASRGNEKLFF. The CDR3 DNA reads TGTGCCAGCAGTGCCTCACGGGGGAATGAAAAACTGTTTTTT.

This sequence joins TRBV28 and TRBJ2-1; 7 nucleotides agree with TRBD2. CDR1 and CDR2 from the germline V gene are MDHEN and SYDVKM. Germline trimming cut 5 bases from V and 9 bases from J; bases unmatched to any gene: 7. There are 13 residues in the CDR3. CDR3 in amino acids: CASSTTSPPEQFF. As DNA, the CDR3 is TGTGCCAGCAGTACGACTAGCCCCCCTGAGCAGTTCTTC. Full variable domain (remainder filled in from reference TRBV28 and TRBJ2-1): DVKVTQSSRYLVKRTGEKVFLECVQDMDHENMFWYRQDPGLGLRLIYFSYDVKMKEKGDIPEGYSVSREKKERFSLILESASTNQTSMYLCASSTTSPPEQFFGPGTRLTVL.